This T cell receptor (beta chain) was sequenced during a study of beta chain features in type 1 diabetes. Study summary: Investigators examined 107,917,701 sorted cells across all samples.

The sequenced template was cDNA made from the entire isolated RNA. TCRdb's copy holds only in-frame clones and misses some; the assay was immunoSEQ multiplex PCR. The sample has around 350,000 clones, roughly an eighth seen once. This clone turned up a few times. The antigen remains unidentified. The CDR3 extends over 13 amino acids. The junction had 4 bases not matched to a gene; V was cut back by 5 bases and J by 5 bases. The germline V gene encodes CDR1 MDHEN and CDR2 SYDVKM. Study results and caveats: Fewer junction insertions and more nucleotide deletions appeared in type 1 diabetes patients. There was a moderate but significant shortening of TCRB CDR3s in all four CD4+ subsets of Type 1 diabetes patients.

The sequence came from a man aged 18 to 29 in good health. The chain combines TRBV28 with TRBJ2-7, with 9 nucleotides matching TRBD1. Source material: naive CD4+ T cells from blood. CDR3 DNA sequence: TGTGCCAGCAGTACAGGGGGCATCGACGAGCAGTACTTC. This gives the protein CASSTGGIDEQYF.